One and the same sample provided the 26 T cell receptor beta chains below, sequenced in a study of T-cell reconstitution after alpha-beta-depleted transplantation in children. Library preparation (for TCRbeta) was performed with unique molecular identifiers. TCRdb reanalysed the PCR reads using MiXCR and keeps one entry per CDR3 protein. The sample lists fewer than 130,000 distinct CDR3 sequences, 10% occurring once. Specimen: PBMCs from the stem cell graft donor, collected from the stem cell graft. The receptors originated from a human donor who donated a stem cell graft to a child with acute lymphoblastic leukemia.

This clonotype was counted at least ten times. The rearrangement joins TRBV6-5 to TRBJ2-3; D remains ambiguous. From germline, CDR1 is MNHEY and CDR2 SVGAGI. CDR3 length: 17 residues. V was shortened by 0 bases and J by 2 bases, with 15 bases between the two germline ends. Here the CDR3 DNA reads TGTGCCAGCAGTTACTCGAGGACGGGCAGCCTCACAGATACGCAGTATTTT. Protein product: CASSYSRTGSLTDTQYF.

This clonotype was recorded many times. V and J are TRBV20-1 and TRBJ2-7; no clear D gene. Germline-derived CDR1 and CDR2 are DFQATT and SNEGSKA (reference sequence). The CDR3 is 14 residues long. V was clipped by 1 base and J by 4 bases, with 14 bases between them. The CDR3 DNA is TGCAGTGCTAGAGGACTCCTCCGGGCTTACGAGCAGTACTTC. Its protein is CSARGLLRAYEQYF.

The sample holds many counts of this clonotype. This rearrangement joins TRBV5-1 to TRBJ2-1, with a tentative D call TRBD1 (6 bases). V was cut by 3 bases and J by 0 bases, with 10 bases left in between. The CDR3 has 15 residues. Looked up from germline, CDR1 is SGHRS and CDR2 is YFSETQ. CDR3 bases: TGCGCCAGCAGCTCAAGACAGGTCTCCTACAATGAGCAGTTCTTC. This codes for CASSSRQVSYNEQFF.

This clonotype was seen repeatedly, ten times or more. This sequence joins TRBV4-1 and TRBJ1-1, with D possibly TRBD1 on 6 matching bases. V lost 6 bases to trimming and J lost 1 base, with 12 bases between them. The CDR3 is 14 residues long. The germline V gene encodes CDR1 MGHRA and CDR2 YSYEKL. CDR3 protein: CASRPGTPNTEAFF. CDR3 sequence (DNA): TGCGCCAGCAGGCCCGGGACACCGAACACTGAAGCTTTCTTT.

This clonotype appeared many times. The CDR3 region has the DNA TGTGCCAGCAGCGATTCCTGGACAAATGAAAAACTGTTTTTT. This codes for CASSDSWTNEKLFF. The chain is built from TRBV7-9 and TRBJ1-4, with TRBD1 as a possible D gene (5 bases). CDR3 size: 14 residues. The ends were cut back, 5 bases at V and 5 bases at J, with 12 bases in the middle. Germline lookup yields CDR1 SEHNR and CDR2 FQNEAQ (reference sequence).

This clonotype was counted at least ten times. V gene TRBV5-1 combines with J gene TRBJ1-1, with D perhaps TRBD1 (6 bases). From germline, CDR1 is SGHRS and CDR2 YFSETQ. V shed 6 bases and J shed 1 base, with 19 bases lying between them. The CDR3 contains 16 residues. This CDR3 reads CASTPVGRGGNTEAFF. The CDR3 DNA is TGCGCCAGCACTCCAGTGGGGCGAGGGGGGAACACTGAAGCTTTCTTT.

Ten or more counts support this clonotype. The CDR3 DNA follows: TGCGCCAGCAGCCCCCTCAAGGGGGATACGCAGTATTTT. Translated: CASSPLKGDTQYF. V and J are TRBV4-3 and TRBJ2-3; a weak D match, TRBD1 (5 bases). The CDR3 is 13 amino acids. Trimming cost V 4 bases and J 6 bases, with 11 bases left between them. Germline CDR1 LGHNA, CDR2 YSLEER.

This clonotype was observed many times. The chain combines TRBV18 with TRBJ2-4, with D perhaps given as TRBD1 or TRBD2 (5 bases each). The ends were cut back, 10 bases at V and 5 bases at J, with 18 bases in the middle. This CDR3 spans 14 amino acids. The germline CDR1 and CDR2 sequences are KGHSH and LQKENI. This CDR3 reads CATTNPVGENIQYF. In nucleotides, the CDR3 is TGTGCCACCACGAATCCCGTGGGGGAAAACATTCAGTACTTC.

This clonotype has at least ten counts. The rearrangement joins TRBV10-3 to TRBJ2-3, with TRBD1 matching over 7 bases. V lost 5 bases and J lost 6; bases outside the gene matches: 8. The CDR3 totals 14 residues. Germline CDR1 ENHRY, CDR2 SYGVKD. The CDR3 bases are TGTGCCATCAGTAATGCAGGGGGTCTGGATACGCAGTATTTT. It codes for CAISNAGGLDTQYF.

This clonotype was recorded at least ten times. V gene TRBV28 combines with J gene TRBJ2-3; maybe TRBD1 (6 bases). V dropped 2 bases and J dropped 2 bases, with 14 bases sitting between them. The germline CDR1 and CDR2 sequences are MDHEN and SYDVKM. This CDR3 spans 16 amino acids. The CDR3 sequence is CASSLGGGALTDTQYF. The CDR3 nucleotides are TGTGCCAGCAGTTTAGGGGGCGGAGCGCTCACAGATACGCAGTATTTT.

The CDR3 here is CASSQDSYLYGYTF. In DNA, the CDR3 is TGCGCCAGCAGCCAAGACAGCTACTTATATGGCTACACCTTC. The V call is TRBV4-3, the J call TRBJ1-2; no clear D. Germline CDR1 is LGHNA and CDR2 is YSLEER. This CDR3 spans 14 amino acids. Trimming left V 0 bases short and J 5 bases short, with 10 bases between.

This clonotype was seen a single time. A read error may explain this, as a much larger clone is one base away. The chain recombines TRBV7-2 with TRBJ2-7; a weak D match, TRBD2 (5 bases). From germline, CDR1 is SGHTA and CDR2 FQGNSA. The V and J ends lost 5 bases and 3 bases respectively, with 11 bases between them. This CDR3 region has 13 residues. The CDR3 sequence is CASSPSGVYEQYF. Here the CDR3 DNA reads TGTGCCAGCAGCCCGTCCGGGGTCTACGAGCAGTACTTC.

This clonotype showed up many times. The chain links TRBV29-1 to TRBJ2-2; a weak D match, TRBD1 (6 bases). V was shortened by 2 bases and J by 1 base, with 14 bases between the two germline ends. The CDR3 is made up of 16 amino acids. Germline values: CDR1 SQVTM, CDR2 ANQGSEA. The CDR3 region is CSVERGSGQNTGELFF. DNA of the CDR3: TGCAGCGTTGAAAGGGGGTCAGGCCAGAACACCGGGGAGCTGTTTTTT.

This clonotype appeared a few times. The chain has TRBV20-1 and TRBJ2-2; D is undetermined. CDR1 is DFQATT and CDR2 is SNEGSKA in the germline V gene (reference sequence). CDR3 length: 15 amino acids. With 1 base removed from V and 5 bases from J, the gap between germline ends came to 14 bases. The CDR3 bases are TGCAGTGCTAGAGCCACAAACTTGGGGACCGGGGAGCTGTTTTTT. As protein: CSARATNLGTGELFF.

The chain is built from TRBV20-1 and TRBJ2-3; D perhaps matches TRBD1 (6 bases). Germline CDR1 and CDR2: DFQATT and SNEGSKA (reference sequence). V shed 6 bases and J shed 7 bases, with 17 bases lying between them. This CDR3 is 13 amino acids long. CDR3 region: CSAPAQGRNTQYF. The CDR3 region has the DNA TGCAGTGCCCCTGCACAGGGCAGGAATACGCAGTATTTT.

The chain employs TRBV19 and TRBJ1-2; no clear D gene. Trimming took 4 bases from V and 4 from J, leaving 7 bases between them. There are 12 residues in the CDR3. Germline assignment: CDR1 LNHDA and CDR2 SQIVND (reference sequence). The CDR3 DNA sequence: TGTGCCAGTAGTAGCCAGAGCTATGGCTACACCTTC. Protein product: CASSSQSYGYTF.

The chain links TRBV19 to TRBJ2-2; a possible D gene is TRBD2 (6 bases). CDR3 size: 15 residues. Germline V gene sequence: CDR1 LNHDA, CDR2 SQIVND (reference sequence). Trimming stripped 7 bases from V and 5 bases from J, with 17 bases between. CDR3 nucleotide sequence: TGTGCCAGTAACTCGGCGGGACCACGGACCGGGGAGCTGTTTTTT. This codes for CASNSAGPRTGELFF. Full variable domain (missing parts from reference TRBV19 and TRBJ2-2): DGGITQSPKYLFRKEGQNVTLSCEQNLNHDAMYWYRQDPGQGLRLIYYSQIVNDFQKGDIAEGYSVSREKKESFPLTVTSAQKNPTAFYLCASNSAGPRTGELFFGEGSRLTVL.

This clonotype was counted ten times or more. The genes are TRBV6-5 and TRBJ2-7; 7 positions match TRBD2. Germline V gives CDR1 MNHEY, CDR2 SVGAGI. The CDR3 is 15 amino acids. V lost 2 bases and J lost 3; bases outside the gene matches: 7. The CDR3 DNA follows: TGTGCCAGCAGTTACCAGGGAGGGTCCCACTACGAGCAGTACTTC. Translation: CASSYQGGSHYEQYF.

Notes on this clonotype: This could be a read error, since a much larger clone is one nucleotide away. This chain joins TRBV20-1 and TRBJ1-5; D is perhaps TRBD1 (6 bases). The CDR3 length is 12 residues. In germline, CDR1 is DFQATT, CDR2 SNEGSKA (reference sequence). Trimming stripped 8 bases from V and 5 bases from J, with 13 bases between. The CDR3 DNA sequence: TGCAGTTGGACAGCGCTCGATCAGCCCCAGCATTTT. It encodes CSWTALDQPQHF.

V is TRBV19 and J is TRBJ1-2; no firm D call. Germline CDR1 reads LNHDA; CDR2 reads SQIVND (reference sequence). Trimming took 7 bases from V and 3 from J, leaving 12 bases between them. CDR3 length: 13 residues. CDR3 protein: CASTLRRDYGYTF. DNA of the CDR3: TGTGCCAGTACTCTAAGGAGGGACTATGGCTACACCTTC.

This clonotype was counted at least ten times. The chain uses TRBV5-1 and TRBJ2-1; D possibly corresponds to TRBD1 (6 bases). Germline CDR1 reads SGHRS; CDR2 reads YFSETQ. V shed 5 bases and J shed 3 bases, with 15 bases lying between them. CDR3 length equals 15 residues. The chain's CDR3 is CASRDRRGVYNEQFF. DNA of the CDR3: TGCGCCAGCAGGGACAGAAGAGGCGTCTACAATGAGCAGTTCTTC.

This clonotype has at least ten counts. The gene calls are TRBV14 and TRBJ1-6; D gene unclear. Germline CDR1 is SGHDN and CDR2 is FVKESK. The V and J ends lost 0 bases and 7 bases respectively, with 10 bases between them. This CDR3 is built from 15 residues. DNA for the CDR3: TGTGCCAGCAGCCAAGAGACGGGGTGGAATTCACCCCTCCACTTT. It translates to CASSQETGWNSPLHF.

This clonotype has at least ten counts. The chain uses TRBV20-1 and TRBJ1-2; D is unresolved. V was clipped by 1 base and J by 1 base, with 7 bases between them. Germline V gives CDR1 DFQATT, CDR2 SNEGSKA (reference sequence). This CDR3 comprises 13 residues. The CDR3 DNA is TGCAGTGCTAGAGGGGGTAGTAACTATGGCTACACCTTC. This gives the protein CSARGGSNYGYTF.

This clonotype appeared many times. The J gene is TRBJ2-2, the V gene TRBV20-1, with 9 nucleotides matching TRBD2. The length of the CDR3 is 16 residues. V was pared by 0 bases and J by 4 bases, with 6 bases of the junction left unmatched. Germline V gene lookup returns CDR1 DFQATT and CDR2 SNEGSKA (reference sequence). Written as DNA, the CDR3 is TGCAGTGCTAGAGATGGGGGCGGGAGGGCCACCGGGGAGCTGTTTTTT. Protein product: CSARDGGGRATGELFF.

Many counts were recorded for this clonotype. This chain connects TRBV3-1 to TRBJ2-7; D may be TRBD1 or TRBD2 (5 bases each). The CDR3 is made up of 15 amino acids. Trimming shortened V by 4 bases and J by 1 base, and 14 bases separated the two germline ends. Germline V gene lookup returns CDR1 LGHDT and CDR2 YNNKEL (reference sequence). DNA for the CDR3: TGTGCCAGCAGCCTGGGACGCCCGGGATCCTACGAGCAGTACTTC. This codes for CASSLGRPGSYEQYF.

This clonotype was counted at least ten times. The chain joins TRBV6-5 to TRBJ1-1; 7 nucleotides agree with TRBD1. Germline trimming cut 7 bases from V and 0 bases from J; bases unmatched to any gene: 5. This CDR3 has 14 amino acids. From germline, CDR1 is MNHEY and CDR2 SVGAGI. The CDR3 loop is CASNRQGLNTEAFF. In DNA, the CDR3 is TGTGCCAGCAATCGACAGGGATTGAACACTGAAGCTTTCTTT.